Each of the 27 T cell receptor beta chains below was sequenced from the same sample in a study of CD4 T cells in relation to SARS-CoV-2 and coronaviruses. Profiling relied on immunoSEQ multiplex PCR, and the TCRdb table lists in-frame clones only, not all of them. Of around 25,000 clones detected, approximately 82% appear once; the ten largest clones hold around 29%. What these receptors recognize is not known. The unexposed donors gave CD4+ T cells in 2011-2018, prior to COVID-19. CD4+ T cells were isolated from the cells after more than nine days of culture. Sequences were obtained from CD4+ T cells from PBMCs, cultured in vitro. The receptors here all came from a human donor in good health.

The CDR3 reads CASSQGDYGYTF. DNA of the CDR3: TGTGCCAGCAGCCAAGGGGACTATGGCTACACCTTC. This chain uses TRBV14 with TRBJ1-2; D gene unclear. V lost 1 base, J lost 3 bases, and 3 bases lay in between. The CDR3 extends over 12 amino acids. Germline loops: CDR1 SGHDN, CDR2 FVKESK.

This CDR3 reads CASSLRTSGGNEQFF. For the CDR3, the DNA is TGTGCCAGCAGCCTCCGGACTAGCGGGGGCAATGAGCAGTTCTTC. J is TRBJ2-1 and V is TRBV9; 13 nucleotides match TRBD2. Unmatched junction bases numbered 4, after V lost 4 bases and J lost 6 bases. Per germline, CDR1 SGDLS and CDR2 YYNGEE. The length of the CDR3 is 15 residues.

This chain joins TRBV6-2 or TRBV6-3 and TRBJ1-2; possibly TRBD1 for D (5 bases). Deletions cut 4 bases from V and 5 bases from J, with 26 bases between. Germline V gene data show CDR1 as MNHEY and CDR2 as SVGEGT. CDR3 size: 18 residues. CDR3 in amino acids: CASSFRIRALGRNYGYTF. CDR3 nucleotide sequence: TGTGCCAGCAGTTTTCGGATAAGGGCTTTGGGGCGGAATTATGGCTACACCTTC.

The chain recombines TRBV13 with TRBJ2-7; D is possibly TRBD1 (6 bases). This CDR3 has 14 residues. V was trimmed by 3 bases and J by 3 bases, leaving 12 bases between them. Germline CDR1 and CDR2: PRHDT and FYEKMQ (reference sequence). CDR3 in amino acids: CASSFGRDNYEQYF. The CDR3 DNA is TGTGCCAGCAGCTTCGGTCGGGACAACTACGAGCAGTACTTC.

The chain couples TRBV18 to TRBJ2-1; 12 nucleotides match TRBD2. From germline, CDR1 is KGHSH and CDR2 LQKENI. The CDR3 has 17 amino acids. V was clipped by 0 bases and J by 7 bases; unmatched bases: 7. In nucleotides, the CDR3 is TGTGCCAGCTCACCACCGAAACTAGCGGGAGGTGGTAATGAGCAGTTCTTC. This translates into CASSPPKLAGGGNEQFF. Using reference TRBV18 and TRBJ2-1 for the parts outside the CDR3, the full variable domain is NAGVMQNPRHLVRRRGQEARLRCSPMKGHSHVYWYRQLPEEGLKFMVYLQKENIIDESGMPKERFSAEFPKEGPSILRIQQVVRGDSAAYFCASSPPKLAGGGNEQFFGPGTRLTVL.

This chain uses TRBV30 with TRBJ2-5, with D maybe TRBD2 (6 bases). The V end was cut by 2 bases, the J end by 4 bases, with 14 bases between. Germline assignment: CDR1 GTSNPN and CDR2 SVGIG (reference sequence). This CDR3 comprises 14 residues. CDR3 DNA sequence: TGTGCCTGGAGTCGGGGGTGGGGGGTAGAGACCCAGTACTTC. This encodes CAWSRGWGVETQYF.

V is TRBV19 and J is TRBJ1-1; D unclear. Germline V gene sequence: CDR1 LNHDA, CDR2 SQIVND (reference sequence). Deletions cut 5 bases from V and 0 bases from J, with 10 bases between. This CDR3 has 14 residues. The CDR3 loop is CASSPNLLNTEAFF. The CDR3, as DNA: TGTGCCAGTAGTCCGAACCTCCTGAACACTGAAGCTTTCTTT.

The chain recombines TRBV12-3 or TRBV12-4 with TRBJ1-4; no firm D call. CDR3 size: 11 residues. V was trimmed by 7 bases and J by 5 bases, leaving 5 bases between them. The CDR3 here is CASTLNEKLFF. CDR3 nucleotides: TGTGCCAGCACCCTGAATGAAAAACTGTTTTTT.

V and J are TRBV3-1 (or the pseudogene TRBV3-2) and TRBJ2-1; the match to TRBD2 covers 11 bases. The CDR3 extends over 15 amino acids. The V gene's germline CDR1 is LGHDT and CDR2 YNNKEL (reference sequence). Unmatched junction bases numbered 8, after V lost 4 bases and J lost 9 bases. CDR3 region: CASSPGTSGRGEQFF. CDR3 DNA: TGTGCCAGCAGCCCTGGGACTAGCGGTCGGGGTGAGCAGTTCTTC.

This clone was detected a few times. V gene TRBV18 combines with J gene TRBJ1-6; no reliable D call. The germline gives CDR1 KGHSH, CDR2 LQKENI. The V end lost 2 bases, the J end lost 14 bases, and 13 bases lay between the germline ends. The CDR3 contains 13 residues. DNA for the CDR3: TGTGCCAGCTCACCAGGCCCCGGAGGTTCCCTCCACTTT. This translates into CASSPGPGGSLHF.

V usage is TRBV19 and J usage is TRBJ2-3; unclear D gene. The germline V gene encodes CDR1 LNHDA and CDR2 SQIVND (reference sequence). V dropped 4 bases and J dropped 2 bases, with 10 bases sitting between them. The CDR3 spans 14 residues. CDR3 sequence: CASSTPEVTDTQYF. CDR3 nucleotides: TGTGCCAGTAGTACACCGGAAGTCACAGATACGCAGTATTTT.

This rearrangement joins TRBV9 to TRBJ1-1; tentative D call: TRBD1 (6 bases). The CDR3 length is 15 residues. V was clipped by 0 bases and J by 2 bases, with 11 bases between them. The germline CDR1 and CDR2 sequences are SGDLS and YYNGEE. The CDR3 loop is CASSVVGQANTEAFF. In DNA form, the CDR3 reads TGTGCCAGCAGCGTAGTGGGACAAGCAAACACTGAAGCTTTCTTT.

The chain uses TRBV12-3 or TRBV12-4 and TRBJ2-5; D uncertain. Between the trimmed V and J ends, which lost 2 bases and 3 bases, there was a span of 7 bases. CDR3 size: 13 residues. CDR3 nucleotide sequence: TGTGCCAGCAGTTTAAGGCAGAAAGAGACCCAGTACTTC. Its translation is CASSLRQKETQYF.

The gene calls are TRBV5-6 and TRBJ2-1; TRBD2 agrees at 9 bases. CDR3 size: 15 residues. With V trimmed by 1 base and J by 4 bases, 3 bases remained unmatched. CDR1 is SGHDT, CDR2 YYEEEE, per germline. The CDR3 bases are TGTGCCAGCAGCTTGCGGCTAGCGGGATACAATGAGCAGTTCTTC. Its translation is CASSLRLAGYNEQFF. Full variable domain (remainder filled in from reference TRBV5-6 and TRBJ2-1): DAGVTQSPTHLIKTRGQQVTLRCSPKSGHDTVSWYQQALGQGPQFIFQYYEEEERQRGNFPDRFSGHQFPNYSSELNVNALLLGDSALYLCASSLRLAGYNEQFFGPGTRLTVL.

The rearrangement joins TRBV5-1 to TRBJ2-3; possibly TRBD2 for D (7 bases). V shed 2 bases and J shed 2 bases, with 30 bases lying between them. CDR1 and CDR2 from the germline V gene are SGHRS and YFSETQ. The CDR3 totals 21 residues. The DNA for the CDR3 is TGCGCCAGCAGCTTCAGGCCCGGCGGGGGCAGTCGGGAGGCCACCACAGATACGCAGTATTTT. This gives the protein CASSFRPGGGSREATTDTQYF.

The chain's CDR3 is CASSPRLTETQYF. CDR3 sequence (DNA): TGTGCCAGTAGTCCTCGGCTAACAGAGACCCAGTACTTC. The chain is built from TRBV19 and TRBJ2-5; D is undetermined. The CDR3 has 13 residues. Germline V lookup: CDR1 LNHDA, CDR2 SQIVND (reference sequence). Between the trimmed V and J ends, which lost 5 bases and 4 bases, there was a span of 11 bases. Full variable domain (remainder filled in from reference TRBV19 and TRBJ2-5): DGGITQSPKYLFRKEGQNVTLSCEQNLNHDAMYWYRQDPGQGLRLIYYSQIVNDFQKGDIAEGYSVSREKKESFPLTVTSAQKNPTAFYLCASSPRLTETQYFGPGTRLLVL.

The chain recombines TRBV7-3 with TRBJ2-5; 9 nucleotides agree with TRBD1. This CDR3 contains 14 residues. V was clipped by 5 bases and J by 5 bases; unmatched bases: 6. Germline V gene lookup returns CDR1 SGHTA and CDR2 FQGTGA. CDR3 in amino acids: CASSLGQGWETQYF. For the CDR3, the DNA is TGTGCCAGCAGCCTCGGACAGGGGTGGGAGACCCAGTACTTC.

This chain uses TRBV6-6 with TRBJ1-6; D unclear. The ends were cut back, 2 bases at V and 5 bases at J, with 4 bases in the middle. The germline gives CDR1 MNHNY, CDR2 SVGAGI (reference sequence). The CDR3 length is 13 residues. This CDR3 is CASSYTDNSPLHF. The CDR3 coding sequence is TGTGCCAGCAGTTACACGGATAATTCACCCCTCCACTTT.

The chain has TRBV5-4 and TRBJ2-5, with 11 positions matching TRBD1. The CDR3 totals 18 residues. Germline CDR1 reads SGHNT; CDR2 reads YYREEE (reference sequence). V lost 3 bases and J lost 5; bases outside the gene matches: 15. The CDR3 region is CASSSRGRDRGKRETQYF. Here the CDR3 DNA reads TGTGCCAGCAGCTCTAGAGGGCGGGACAGGGGGAAGAGGGAGACCCAGTACTTC.

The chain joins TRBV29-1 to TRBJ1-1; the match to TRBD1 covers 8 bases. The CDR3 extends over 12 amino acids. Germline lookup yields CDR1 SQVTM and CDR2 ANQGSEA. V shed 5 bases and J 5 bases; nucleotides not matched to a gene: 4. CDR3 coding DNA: TGCAGCGTTAGGACAGGGAGGACTGAAGCTTTCTTT. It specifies CSVRTGRTEAFF.

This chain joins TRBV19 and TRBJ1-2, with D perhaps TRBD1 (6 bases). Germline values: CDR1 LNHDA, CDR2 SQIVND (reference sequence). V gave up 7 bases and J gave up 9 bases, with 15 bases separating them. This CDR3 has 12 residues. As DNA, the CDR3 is TGTGCCAGTAACACAGGGTCCTGGCGCTACACCTTC. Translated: CASNTGSWRYTF.

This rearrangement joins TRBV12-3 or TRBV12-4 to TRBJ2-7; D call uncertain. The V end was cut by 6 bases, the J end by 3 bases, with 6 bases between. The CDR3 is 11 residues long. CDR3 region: CASRLNYEQYF. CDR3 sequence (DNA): TGTGCCAGCAGGTTGAACTACGAGCAGTACTTC.

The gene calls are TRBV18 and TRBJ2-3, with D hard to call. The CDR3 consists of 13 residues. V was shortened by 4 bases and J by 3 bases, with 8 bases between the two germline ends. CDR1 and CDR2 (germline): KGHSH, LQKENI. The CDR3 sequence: CASSLSRTDTQYF. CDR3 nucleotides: TGTGCCAGCTCACTTTCCAGGACAGATACGCAGTATTTT.

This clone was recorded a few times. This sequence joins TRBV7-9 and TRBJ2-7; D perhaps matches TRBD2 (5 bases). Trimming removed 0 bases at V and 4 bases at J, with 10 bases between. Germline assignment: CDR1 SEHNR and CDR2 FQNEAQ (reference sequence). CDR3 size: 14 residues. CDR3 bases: TGTGCCAGCAGCTTAGCGTACGGGGATTACGAGCAGTACTTC. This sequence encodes CASSLAYGDYEQYF.

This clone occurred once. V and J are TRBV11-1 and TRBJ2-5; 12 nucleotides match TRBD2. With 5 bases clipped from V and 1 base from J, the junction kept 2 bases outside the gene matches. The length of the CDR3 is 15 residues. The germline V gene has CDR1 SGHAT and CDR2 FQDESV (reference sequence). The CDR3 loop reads CASSRLAGVQETQYF. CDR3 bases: TGTGCCAGCAGCCGACTAGCGGGAGTCCAAGAGACCCAGTACTTC.

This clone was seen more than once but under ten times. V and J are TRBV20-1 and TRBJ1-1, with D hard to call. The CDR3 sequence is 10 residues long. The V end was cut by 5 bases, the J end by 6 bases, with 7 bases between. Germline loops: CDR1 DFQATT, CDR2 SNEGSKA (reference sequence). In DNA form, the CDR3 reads TGCAGTGCTCCCGGTCCTGAAGCTTTCTTT. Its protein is CSAPGPEAFF.

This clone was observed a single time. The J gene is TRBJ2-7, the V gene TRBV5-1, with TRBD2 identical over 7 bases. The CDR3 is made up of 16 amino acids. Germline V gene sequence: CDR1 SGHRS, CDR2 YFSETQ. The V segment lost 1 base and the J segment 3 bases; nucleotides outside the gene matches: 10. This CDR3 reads CASSLRAAGASYEQYF. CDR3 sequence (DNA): TGCGCCAGCAGCTTGCGGGCCGCGGGAGCAAGCTACGAGCAGTACTTC.